Below, one TCR beta chain is given with its context. What it recognizes is unknown. Germline DNA was extracted too, while blood RNA derived from unsorted whole blood. The data derive from a study of tumor-infiltrating lymphocytes in primary liver carcinoma. General observations from the study: Being bulk and unsorted, samples allowed no CD4+ and CD8+ repertoire comparison. Tumor specimens were characterized by a significantly higher top-250-clone fraction than blood (p = 0.039).

Germline lookup yields CDR1 MGHRA and CDR2 YSYEKL. Trimming pared 1 base from V and 6 bases from J, leaving 10 bases between. CDR3 length equals 15 residues. The researchers produced TCR beta cDNA from around 0.5 ug total RNA with a constant-region primer. Modified slightly, ARM-PCR produced TCR beta libraries over three nested multiplex PCR rounds. The first two PCR rounds used TRBV1-TRBV30 primers with a Cbeta primer, around 10 cycles each. TCRdb re-derived calls from the multiplex PCR reads in MiXCR, one entry per CDR3 protein. Of some 190,000 distinct CDR3 sequences in the sample, less than 65% were seen once.

Sequenced: peripheral blood. The V gene is TRBV4-1, the J gene TRBJ1-6; a possible D gene is TRBD1 (5 bases). The source is a man aged 40-49 years with primary liver carcinoma and hepatitis B virus infection. In nucleotides, the CDR3 is TGCGCCAGCAGCCAAGCGGCAGGGCTTAATTCACCCCTCCACTTT. Translated, it gives CASSQAAGLNSPLHF.